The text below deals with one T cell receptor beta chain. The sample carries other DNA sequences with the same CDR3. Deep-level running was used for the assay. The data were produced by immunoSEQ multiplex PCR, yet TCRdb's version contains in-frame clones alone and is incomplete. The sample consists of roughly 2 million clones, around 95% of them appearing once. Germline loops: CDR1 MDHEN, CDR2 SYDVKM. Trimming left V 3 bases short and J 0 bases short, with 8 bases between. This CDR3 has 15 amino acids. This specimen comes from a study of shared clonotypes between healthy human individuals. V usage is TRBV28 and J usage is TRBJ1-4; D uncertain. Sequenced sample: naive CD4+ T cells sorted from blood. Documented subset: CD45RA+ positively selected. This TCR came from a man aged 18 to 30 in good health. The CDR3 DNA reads TGTGCCAGCAGTTTCAGGCGTGCAACTAATGAAAAACTGTTTTTT. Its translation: CASSFRRATNEKLFF.